This T cell receptor (beta chain) is drawn from a study of tumor-infiltrating lymphocytes in localized non-small cell lung cancer. Study-wide points: Available tissue quantity limited TCR sequencing to a patient subset. No T-cell fraction difference was seen between IM1 and IM2 tumors. TCRbeta sequencing showed higher T cell infiltration in tumors than uninvolved lung.

Measured with immunoSEQ multiplex PCR; TCRdb has only the in-frame clones, and not every one. Among about 21,000 clones listed, around 80% were seen once. Details on this clone: No antigen is known for it.

Germline values: CDR1 SGHRS, CDR2 YFSETQ. The ends lost 1 base at V and 8 bases at J; junction bases unmatched: 4. CDR3 length: 13 amino acids. The rearrangement uses TRBV5-1 and TRBJ1-2, with 8 bases that match TRBD1. The sequencing input was lung tumor tissue. The receptor's source is a human donor with non-small cell lung cancer. This CDR3 is CASSLPTGGGYTF. Here the CDR3 DNA reads TGCGCCAGCAGCTTGCCTACAGGGGGAGGCTACACCTTC.